The 5 T cell receptor beta chains reported below all come from one sample, sequenced in a study of cytomegalovirus exposure and HLA in healthy donors. The PCR made use of 60 Vbeta and 13 Jbeta primers. Profiling relied on immunoSEQ multiplex PCR, and the TCRdb table lists in-frame clones only, not all of them. The sample lists about 180,000 clones; 75% to 85% were seen once. Sequencing was performed on PBMCs. Receptors were obtained from a man between 18 and 29 years old in good health and CMV-seronegative.

This rearrangement joins TRBV6-5 to TRBJ2-3, with 8 bases that match TRBD2. Germline CDR1 is MNHEY and CDR2 is SVGAGI. The V and J ends lost 4 bases and 3 bases, in that order; junction bases with no gene match: 6. The CDR3 totals 15 residues. In DNA, the CDR3 is TGTGCCAGCAGTTCAAACGGGAGGGTGACAGATACGCAGTATTTT. Amino acids: CASSSNGRVTDTQYF.

The rearrangement uses TRBV6-5 and TRBJ2-1, with TRBD2 matching 10 bases. The length of the CDR3 is 15 residues. Trimming removed 2 bases from V and 8 bases from J; junction bases left unmatched: 6. The germline CDR1 and CDR2 sequences are MNHEY and SVGAGI. CDR3 DNA: TGTGCCAGCAGTTACCAGCGGGGGGGCGGGGATGAGCAGTTCTTC. Its protein product is CASSYQRGGGDEQFF.

This chain links TRBV7-2 with TRBJ2-7, with 7 bases matching TRBD2. The germline CDR1 and CDR2 sequences are SGHTA and FQGNSA. CDR3 length: 16 residues. The junction had 15 bases not matched to a gene; V was cut back by 4 bases and J by 6 bases. The CDR3 loop is CASSWGSTSEPREQYF. In nucleotides, the CDR3 is TGTGCCAGCAGCTGGGGGAGTACTAGCGAGCCTCGCGAGCAGTACTTC.

There are a few counts of this clone. The chain is built from TRBV5-6 and TRBJ2-7, with 10 bases that match TRBD2. V lost 3 bases, J lost 3 bases, and 6 bases stayed unmatched. CDR3 length equals 15 residues. Germline-derived CDR1 and CDR2 are SGHDT and YYEEEE. The CDR3, as DNA: TGTGCCAGCAGCTGGACTAGCGGAAATAACTACGAGCAGTACTTC. It specifies CASSWTSGNNYEQYF.

This chain joins TRBV5-6 and TRBJ1-3, with D perhaps matching TRBD1 (6 bases). V lost 3 bases to trimming and J lost 0 bases, with 10 bases between them. Germline loops: CDR1 SGHDT, CDR2 YYEEEE. The CDR3 runs to 15 residues. The CDR3 DNA sequence: TGTGCCAGCAGCTGGGGACACTTCTCTGGAAACACCATATATTTT. Translating it yields CASSWGHFSGNTIYF.